This T cell receptor (beta chain) was documented in a study of blood T cells in healthy people across ages. The study's findings and limits: Diversity estimates from one million T cells were considered underestimates.

Healthy Caucasians from Russia aged roughly 6 to 95 served as donors. Trimming shortened V by 1 base and J by 5 bases, and 17 bases separated the two germline ends. Germline CDR1 MGHRA, CDR2 YSYEKL. The CDR3 runs to 16 residues. In the case of this clonotype: Antigen specificity is unknown.

Together with a sample-barcoded 5' primer, a J-beta primer mix was included in a second PCR lasting roughly 6 to 12 cycles. TCRdb reprocessed the 5' RACE reads with MiXCR, giving one entry per CDR3 protein. This table holds about 640,000 distinct CDR3 sequences, around 54% found once. Specimen: blood. The origin of this receptor is a man aged 60 to 75 in good health. This chain links TRBV4-1 with TRBJ2-5; TRBD2 is a possible D gene (6 bases). The DNA of the CDR3 is TGCGCCAGCAGCCAAGTCCGGGGGAGCGCCTGGGAGACCCAGTACTTC. This codes for CASSQVRGSAWETQYF.